The rows below give T cell receptor beta chains drawn from one sample of a study of blood T cell repertoires in COVID-19. Assay used: immunoSEQ multiplex PCR; TCRdb lists only in-frame clones, some missing. Here the sample spans fewer than 35,000 clones, 70% to 90% being singletons. The sequencing sample was made of peripheral blood. Receptors were obtained from a man between 65 and 80 years old with active COVID-19. The CDR3 runs from the conserved cysteine through the conserved F or W. Each record gives: clone size, J gene, D gene, V gene, CDR3 protein, CDR3 DNA. The D gene is left open where the match is weak. Size is omitted from some rows. Given values are once, few, many or a class for expanded clones.

>NA|TRBJ2-7|TRBD1|TRBV2
CASRGQGARQYF
TGTGCCAGCAGGGGACAGGGGGCACGGCAGTACTTC
>NA|TRBJ2-3|NA|TRBV5-1
CASSLSYLTDTQYF
TGCGCCAGCAGCCTATCATACCTCACAGATACGCAGTATTTT
>NA|TRBJ1-2|NA|TRBV19
CASRQGYYGYTF
TGTGCCAGTAGACAGGGCTACTATGGCTACACCTTC
>few|TRBJ2-2|NA|TRBV7-2
CASSPSGAAGELFF
TGTGCCAGCAGCCCCTCTGGGGCCGCCGGGGAGCTGTTTTTT
>NA|TRBJ1-2|NA|TRBV27
CASSLGARRQNYGYTF
TGTGCCAGCAGTTTAGGGGCGAGACGGCAGAACTATGGCTACACCTTC
>NA|TRBJ1-3|TRBD1|TRBV5-1
CASGTGTGLDTIYF
TGCGCCAGCGGGACAGGGACAGGATTGGACACCATATATTTT
>once|TRBJ2-1|TRBD1|TRBV4-3
CASSPTQGARYEQFF
TGCGCCAGCAGCCCGACACAGGGGGCGCGCTATGAGCAGTTCTTC
>once|TRBJ2-5|NA|TRBV15
CATSRAEETQYF
TGTGCCACCAGCAGGGCAGAAGAGACCCAGTACTTC
>NA|TRBJ1-2|TRBD1|TRBV19
CASSIGMDRVAGYTF
TGTGCCAGTAGTATAGGGATGGACAGGGTGGCTGGCTACACCTTC
>NA|TRBJ2-1|NA|TRBV4-3
CASSQERGIRYNEQFF
TGCGCCAGCAGCCAAGAGAGGGGGATAAGGTACAATGAGCAGTTCTTC
>few|TRBJ2-1|NA|TRBV9
CASSGAVNEQFF
TGTGCCAGCAGCGGAGCGGTCAATGAGCAGTTCTTC
>once|TRBJ1-4|NA|TRBV7-2
CASTLRHRDEKLFF
TGTGCCAGCACCTTAAGGCACAGGGATGAAAAACTGTTTTTT
>NA|TRBJ1-1|NA|TRBV12-3/TRBV12-4
CASSLTARVAFF
TGTGCCAGCAGCTTAACGGCCAGGGTAGCTTTCTTT
>NA|TRBJ2-7|NA|TRBV28
CASSFDRYYEQYF
TGTGCCAGCAGTTTCGACAGGTACTACGAGCAGTACTTC
>NA|TRBJ2-2|NA|TRBV5-4
CASSLTGANTGELFF
TGTGCCAGCAGCCTTACGGGGGCGAACACCGGGGAGCTGTTTTTT
>NA|TRBJ2-2|NA|TRBV2
CASSEGQVNTGELFF
TGTGCCAGCAGTGAAGGCCAGGTCAACACCGGGGAGCTGTTTTTT
>NA|TRBJ2-1|TRBD2|TRBV19
CASKLAGGPVGEQFF
TGTGCCAGTAAACTAGCGGGGGGCCCGGTTGGTGAGCAGTTCTTC
>few|TRBJ2-7|NA|TRBV7-3
CASSLTRENEQYF
TGTGCCAGCAGCTTAACGAGAGAGAACGAGCAGTACTTC
>NA|TRBJ2-2|TRBD2|TRBV9
CASSSGLAGGPTGELFF
TGTGCCAGCAGCTCGGGACTAGCGGGGGGCCCCACCGGGGAGCTGTTTTTT
>NA|TRBJ2-7|NA|TRBV6-2/TRBV6-3
CASSSDGLSYEQYF
TGTGCCAGCAGTTCGGACGGACTCTCCTACGAGCAGTACTTC
>NA|TRBJ1-4|TRBD1|TRBV6-1
CASSSKLTGAKLFF
TGTGCCAGCAGTTCGAAACTCACAGGGGCAAAACTGTTTTTT
>few|TRBJ1-5|TRBD1|TRBV24-1
CATSDSGQKGAQPQHF
TGTGCCACCAGTGATTCGGGACAGAAGGGCGCTCAGCCCCAGCATTTT
>NA|TRBJ2-7|NA|TRBV18
CASSPEQSYEQYF
TGTGCCAGCTCACCGGAACAGTCCTACGAGCAGTACTTC
>NA|TRBJ1-3|TRBD1|TRBV6-5
CASSRTGDSGNTIYF
TGTGCCAGCAGCCGGACAGGGGACTCTGGAAACACCATATATTTT
>once|TRBJ2-2|TRBD1|TRBV28
CASLPGQGNTGELFF
TGTGCCAGCCTTCCGGGACAGGGGAACACCGGGGAGCTGTTTTTT
>NA|TRBJ2-3|NA|TRBV9
CASSGRDTQYF
TGTGCCAGCAGCGGGAGAGATACGCAGTATTTT
>NA|TRBJ1-2|NA|TRBV2
CASSEALGRGGYTF
TGTGCCAGCAGTGAAGCGCTCGGGAGAGGTGGCTACACCTTC
>NA|TRBJ1-3|NA|TRBV5-4
CASSLAGARSSGNTIYF
TGTGCCAGCAGCTTGGCCGGTGCGAGATCCTCTGGAAACACCATATATTTT
>NA|TRBJ2-7|TRBD2|TRBV5-4
CASSLEGLASREQYF
TGTGCCAGCAGCTTGGAGGGACTAGCAAGTCGGGAGCAGTACTTC
>NA|TRBJ2-7|NA|TRBV12-3/TRBV12-4
CASSLGETYEQYF
TGTGCCAGCAGTTTAGGGGAGACCTACGAGCAGTACTTC
>NA|TRBJ2-5|NA|TRBV7-9
CASSLALGGLQETQYF
TGTGCCAGCAGCTTAGCTCTGGGGGGGCTCCAAGAGACCCAGTACTTC
>NA|TRBJ1-2|TRBD1|TRBV7-2
CASSLVYTGGEYGYTF
TGTGCCAGCAGCTTAGTGTACACAGGGGGGGAATATGGCTACACCTTC
>few|TRBJ1-5|NA|TRBV7-9
CASSLAAGAGQPQHF
TGTGCCAGCAGCTTAGCGGCTGGGGCAGGTCAGCCCCAGCATTTT
>NA|TRBJ1-2|TRBD1|TRBV6-5
CAITQGRGLGYTF
TGTGCCATCACCCAAGGCAGGGGGCTCGGCTACACCTTC
>few|TRBJ1-1|NA|TRBV4-1
CASSQVRDLNTEAFF
TGCGCCAGCAGCCAGGTACGGGACTTGAACACTGAAGCTTTCTTT
>NA|TRBJ2-5|TRBD2|TRBV9
CASSVVAGRSETQYF
TGTGCCAGCAGCGTAGTAGCGGGGAGGAGCGAGACCCAGTACTTC
>NA|TRBJ1-3|NA|TRBV6-5
CASSYSSGNTIYF
TGTGCCAGCAGTTATAGCTCTGGAAACACCATATATTTT
>NA|TRBJ1-5|NA|TRBV6-1
CASSEVGVLSNQPQHF
TGTGCCAGCAGTGAAGTGGGAGTCCTTAGCAATCAGCCCCAGCATTTT
>NA|TRBJ1-1|NA|TRBV10-3
CAINARGPKNTEAFF
TGTGCCATCAACGCCAGGGGACCGAAGAACACTGAAGCTTTCTTT
>NA|TRBJ2-6|NA|TRBV7-3
CASSLGWQRGANVLTF
TGTGCCAGCAGCTTAGGGTGGCAGCGTGGGGCCAACGTCCTGACTTTC
>NA|TRBJ1-2|NA|TRBV5-8
CASSLPRGAIGYTF
TGTGCCAGCAGCCTGCCGCGTGGGGCGATTGGCTACACCTTC
>NA|TRBJ2-3|TRBD1|TRBV7-2
CASSGRQGARDTQYF
TGTGCCAGCAGCGGCCGCCAGGGGGCAAGGGATACGCAGTATTTT
>NA|TRBJ1-5|TRBD1|TRBV15
CATSHGGQGGQPQHF
TGTGCCACCAGTCACGGCGGACAGGGGGGCCAGCCCCAGCATTTT
>NA|TRBJ1-5|NA|TRBV4-3
CASSLRARGSNQPQHF
TGCGCCAGCAGCCTGCGGGCACGGGGAAGCAATCAGCCCCAGCATTTT
>NA|TRBJ2-2|NA|TRBV5-1
CASSNGGRTGELFF
TGCGCCAGCAGCAATGGCGGGCGGACCGGGGAGCTGTTTTTT
>NA|TRBJ1-1|NA|TRBV4-1
CASSQDYRAAGTEAFF
TGCGCCAGCAGCCAAGATTATCGGGCCGCGGGGACTGAAGCTTTCTTT
>NA|TRBJ2-7|TRBD1|TRBV4-2
CASSQGVQGLSYEQYF
TGTGCCAGCAGCCAAGGGGTACAGGGGCTCTCCTACGAGCAGTACTTC
>NA|TRBJ2-1|TRBD1|TRBV24-1
CATSDSPDRADEQFF
TGTGCCACCAGTGATTCCCCGGACAGGGCGGATGAGCAGTTCTTC
>few|TRBJ1-2|NA|TRBV5-1
CASSLAGADYGYTF
TGCGCCAGCAGCTTAGCAGGGGCGGACTATGGCTACACCTTC
>NA|TRBJ2-6|TRBD1|TRBV19
CASSILQGDSGANVLTF
TGTGCCAGTAGTATCCTCCAGGGGGACTCTGGGGCCAACGTCCTGACTTTC
>few|TRBJ1-6|NA|TRBV28
CASSLTTLSQASPLHF
TGTGCCAGCAGTTTGACTACTCTATCTCAGGCTTCACCCCTCCACTTT
>NA|TRBJ1-6|NA|TRBV3-1/TRBV3-2
CASSLVQNSPLHF
TGTGCCAGCAGCCTAGTTCAAAATTCACCCCTCCACTTT